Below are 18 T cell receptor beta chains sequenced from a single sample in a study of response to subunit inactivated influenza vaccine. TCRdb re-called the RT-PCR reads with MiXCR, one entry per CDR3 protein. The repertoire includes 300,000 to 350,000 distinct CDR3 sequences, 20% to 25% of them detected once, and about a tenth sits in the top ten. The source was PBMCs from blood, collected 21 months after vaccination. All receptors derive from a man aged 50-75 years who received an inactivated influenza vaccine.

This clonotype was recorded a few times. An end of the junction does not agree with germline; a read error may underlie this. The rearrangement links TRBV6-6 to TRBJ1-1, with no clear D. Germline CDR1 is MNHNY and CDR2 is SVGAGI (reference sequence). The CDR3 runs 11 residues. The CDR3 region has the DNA TGTGCCAGCAGTTGGAACGCTGAAGCTTTCTTT. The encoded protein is CASSWNAEAFF.

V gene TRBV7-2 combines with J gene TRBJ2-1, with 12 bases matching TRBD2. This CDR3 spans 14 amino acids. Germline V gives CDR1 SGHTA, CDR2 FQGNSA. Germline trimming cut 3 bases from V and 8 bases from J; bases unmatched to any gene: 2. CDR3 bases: TGTGCCAGCAGCTTGGGGACTAGCGGGCATGAGCAGTTCTTC. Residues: CASSLGTSGHEQFF.

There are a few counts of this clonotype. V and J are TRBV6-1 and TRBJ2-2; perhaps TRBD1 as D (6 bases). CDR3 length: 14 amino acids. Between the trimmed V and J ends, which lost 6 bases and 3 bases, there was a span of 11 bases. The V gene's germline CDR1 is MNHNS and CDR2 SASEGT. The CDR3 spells CASSAQGHTGELFF. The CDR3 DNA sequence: TGTGCCAGCAGCGCACAGGGTCACACCGGGGAGCTGTTTTTT.

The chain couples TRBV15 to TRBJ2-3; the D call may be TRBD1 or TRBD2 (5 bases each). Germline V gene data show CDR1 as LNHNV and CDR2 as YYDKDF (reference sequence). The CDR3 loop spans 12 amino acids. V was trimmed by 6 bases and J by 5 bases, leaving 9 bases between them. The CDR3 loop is CATRGTIDTQYF. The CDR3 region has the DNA TGTGCCACCAGGGGGACGATAGATACGCAGTATTTT.

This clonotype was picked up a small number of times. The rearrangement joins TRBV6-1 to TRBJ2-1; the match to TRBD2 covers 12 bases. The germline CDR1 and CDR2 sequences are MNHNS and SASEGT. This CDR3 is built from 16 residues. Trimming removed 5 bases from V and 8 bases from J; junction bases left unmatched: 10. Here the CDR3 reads CASSPRTSGIYDEQFF. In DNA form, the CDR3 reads TGTGCCAGCAGTCCCAGGACTAGCGGGATATACGATGAGCAGTTCTTC.

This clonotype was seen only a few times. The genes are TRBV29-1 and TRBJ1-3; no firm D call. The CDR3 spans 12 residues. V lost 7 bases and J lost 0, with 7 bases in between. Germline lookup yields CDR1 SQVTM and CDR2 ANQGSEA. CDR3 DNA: TGCAGCGCAACCTTCTCTGGAAACACCATATATTTT. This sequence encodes CSATFSGNTIYF.

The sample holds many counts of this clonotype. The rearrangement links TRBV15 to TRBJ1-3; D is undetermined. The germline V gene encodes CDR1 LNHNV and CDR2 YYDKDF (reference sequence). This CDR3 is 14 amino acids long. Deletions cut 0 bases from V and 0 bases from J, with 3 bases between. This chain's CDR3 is CATSREGSGNTIYF. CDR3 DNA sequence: TGTGCCACCAGCAGAGAAGGCTCTGGAAACACCATATATTTT. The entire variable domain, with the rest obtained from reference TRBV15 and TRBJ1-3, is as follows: DAMVIQNPRYQVTQFGKPVTLSCSQTLNHNVMYWYQQKSSQAPKLLFHYYDKDFNNEADTPDNFQSRRPNTSFCFLDIRSPGLGDTAMYLCATSREGSGNTIYFGEGSWLTVV.

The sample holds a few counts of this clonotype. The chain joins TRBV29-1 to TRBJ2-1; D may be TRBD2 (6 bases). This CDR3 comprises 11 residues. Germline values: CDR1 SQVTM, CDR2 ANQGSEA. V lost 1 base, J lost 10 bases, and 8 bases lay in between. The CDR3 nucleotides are TGCAGCGTTGAAGTGGGGGGAGAGCAGTTCTTC. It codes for CSVEVGGEQFF.

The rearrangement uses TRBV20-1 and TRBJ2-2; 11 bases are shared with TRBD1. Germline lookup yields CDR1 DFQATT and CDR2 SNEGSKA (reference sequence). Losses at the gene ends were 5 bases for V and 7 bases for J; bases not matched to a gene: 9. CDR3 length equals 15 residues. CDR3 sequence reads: CSALSGTGGIGELFF. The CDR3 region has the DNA TGCAGTGCTCTTTCAGGGACAGGGGGGATCGGGGAGCTGTTTTTT.

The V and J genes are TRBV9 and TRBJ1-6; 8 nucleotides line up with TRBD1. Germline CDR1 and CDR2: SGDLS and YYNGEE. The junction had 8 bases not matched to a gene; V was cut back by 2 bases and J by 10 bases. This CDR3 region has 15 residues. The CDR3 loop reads CASSVRQGTGSPLHF. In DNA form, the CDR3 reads TGTGCCAGCAGCGTCCGACAGGGGACGGGATCACCCCTCCACTTT.

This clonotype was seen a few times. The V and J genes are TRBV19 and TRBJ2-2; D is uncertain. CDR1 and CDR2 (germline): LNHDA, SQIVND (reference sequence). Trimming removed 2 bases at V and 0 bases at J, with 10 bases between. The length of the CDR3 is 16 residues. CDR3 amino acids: CASSIQAGANTGELFF. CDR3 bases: TGTGCCAGTAGTATACAGGCAGGCGCGAACACCGGGGAGCTGTTTTTT.

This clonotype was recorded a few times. The CDR3 nucleotides read TGTGCCAGCAGCTTCCGGGACATCACCTACAATGAGCAGTTCTTC. Protein product: CASSFRDITYNEQFF. V and J are TRBV5-5 and TRBJ2-1, with a tentative D call TRBD1 (6 bases). Trimming stripped 2 bases from V and 2 bases from J, with 11 bases between. Germline assignment: CDR1 SGHKS and CDR2 YYEKEE (reference sequence). This CDR3 is built from 15 residues.

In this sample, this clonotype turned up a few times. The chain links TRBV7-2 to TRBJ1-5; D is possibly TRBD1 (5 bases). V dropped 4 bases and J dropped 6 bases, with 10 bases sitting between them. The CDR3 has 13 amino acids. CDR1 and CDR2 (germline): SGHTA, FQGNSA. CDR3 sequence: CASSSGTFQPQHF. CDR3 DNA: TGTGCCAGCAGCTCAGGGACTTTTCAGCCCCAGCATTTT.

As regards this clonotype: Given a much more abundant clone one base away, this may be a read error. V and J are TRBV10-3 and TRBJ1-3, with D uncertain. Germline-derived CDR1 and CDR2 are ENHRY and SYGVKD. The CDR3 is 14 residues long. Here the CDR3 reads CAISVSDSGNAIYF. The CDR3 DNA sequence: TGTGCCATCAGTGTATCGGACTCTGGAAACGCCATATATTTT.

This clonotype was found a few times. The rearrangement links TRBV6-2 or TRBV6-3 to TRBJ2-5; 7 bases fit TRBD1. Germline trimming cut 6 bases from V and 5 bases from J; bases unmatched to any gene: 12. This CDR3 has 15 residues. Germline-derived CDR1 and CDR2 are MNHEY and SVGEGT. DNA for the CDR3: TGTGCCAGCAGACCTGATCCTGGCAGGGGGGAGACCCAGTACTTC. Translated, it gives CASRPDPGRGETQYF.

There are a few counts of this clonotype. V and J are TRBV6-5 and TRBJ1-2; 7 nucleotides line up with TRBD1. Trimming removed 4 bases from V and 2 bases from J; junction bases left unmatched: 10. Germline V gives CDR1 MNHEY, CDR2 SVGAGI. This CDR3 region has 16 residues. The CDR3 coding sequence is TGTGCCAGCAGTTCCCTCAGGGGGACAAGAAACTATGGCTACACCTTC. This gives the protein CASSSLRGTRNYGYTF.

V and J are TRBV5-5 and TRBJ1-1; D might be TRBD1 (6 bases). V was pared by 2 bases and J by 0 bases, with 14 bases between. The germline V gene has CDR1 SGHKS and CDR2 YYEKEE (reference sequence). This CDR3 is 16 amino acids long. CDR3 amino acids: CASSFTIRGMNTEAFF. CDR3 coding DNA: TGTGCCAGCAGCTTCACCATCAGGGGTATGAACACTGAAGCTTTCTTT.

The CDR3 nucleotides are TGTGCCAGCAGATTTGGACAGCTGAGGGAGTCCTACAATGAGCAGTTCTTC. Its translation: CASRFGQLRESYNEQFF. The chain has TRBV2 and TRBJ2-1; D is possibly TRBD1 (6 bases). The CDR3 covers 17 residues. V shed 6 bases and J shed 1 base, with 19 bases lying between them. CDR1 is SNHLY and CDR2 is FYNNEI in the germline V gene.